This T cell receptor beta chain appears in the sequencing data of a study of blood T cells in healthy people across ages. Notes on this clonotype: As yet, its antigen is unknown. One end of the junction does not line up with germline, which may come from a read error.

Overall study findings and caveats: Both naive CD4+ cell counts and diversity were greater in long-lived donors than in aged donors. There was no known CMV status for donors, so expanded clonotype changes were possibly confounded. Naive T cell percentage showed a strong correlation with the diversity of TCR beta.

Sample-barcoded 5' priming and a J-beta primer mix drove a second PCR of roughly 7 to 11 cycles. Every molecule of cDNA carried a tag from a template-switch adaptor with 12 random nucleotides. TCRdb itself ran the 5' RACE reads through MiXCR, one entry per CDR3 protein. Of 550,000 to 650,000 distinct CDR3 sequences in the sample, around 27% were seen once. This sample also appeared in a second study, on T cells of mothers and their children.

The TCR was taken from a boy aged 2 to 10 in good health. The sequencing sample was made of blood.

The CDR3 reads CASSLYGYYSYEQHF. The CDR3 DNA follows: TGTGCCAGCAGCCTCTACGGGTATTACTCCTACGAGCAGCACTTC. This chain joins TRBV6-2 or TRBV6-3 and TRBJ2-7; no clear D gene. Germline V gene data show CDR1 as MNHEY and CDR2 as SVGEGT. The CDR3 runs 15 residues.